The clone carrying this T cell receptor beta chain was recorded many times. What it binds is not known. Using unique molecular identifiers, the investigators prepared the TCRbeta library. In TCRdb, the PCR reads were re-called with MiXCR into one record per CDR3 protein. Altogether approximately 200,000 distinct CDR3 sequences are present, roughly 6% being singletons, with the ten largest covering roughly 4.7%. This record belongs to a study of T-cell reconstitution after alpha-beta-depleted transplantation in children. Study outcomes and limitations: It was reported that alpha-beta T cells came from several hundred expanded graft clones (about two months after transplant). Surviving thymic progenitors and recipient T cells were the source of high TCRbeta diversity at day 60 in some patients. Counts and diversity of T cells one year after transplant came mostly from newly produced T cells.

The sequence was collected from a girl in the first two years of life with combined immunodeficiency, due to receive a stem cell transplant. The specimen was PBMCs, collected before TCRalphabeta/CD19-depleted stem cell transplant.

CDR3: CATSNEGLTEAFF. CDR3 DNA sequence: TGTGCCACCAGCAACGAGGGGCTGACTGAAGCTTTCTTT. This sequence joins TRBV15 and TRBJ1-1; a possible D gene is TRBD1 (5 bases). CDR3 length equals 13 residues. V lost 4 bases and J 5 bases, leaving 11 bases between the germline ends. Germline V gene lookup returns CDR1 LNHNV and CDR2 YYDKDF (reference sequence).